Listed below are T cell receptor beta chains from one sample, sequenced in a study of blood T cell repertoires in COVID-19. Data came from immunoSEQ multiplex PCR; TCRdb stores just in-frame clones and leaves some out. This repertoire shows 270,000 or so clones, around four fifths found once; its top ten account for roughly 9.4%. Specimen: peripheral blood. These receptors all stem from a woman aged 50 to 60 who had recovered from COVID-19. CDR3s include the opening cysteine and the closing phenylalanine or tryptophan. A D gene is named only where the DNA matches it firmly. Only some rows state a clone size, as once, few, many or a class for expanded clones.

j_gene: TRBJ1-6; d_gene: .; abundance: .; v_gene: TRBV5-1; CDR3nt: TGCGCCAGCAGCTTGGCCACATCTGGAGGGCCAACGCGGTCGCACAATTCACCCCTCCACTTT; CDR3aa: CASSLATSGGPTRSHNSPLHF
j_gene: TRBJ2-7; d_gene: TRBD1; abundance: .; v_gene: TRBV6-1; CDR3nt: TGTGCCAGCAGTGAAACTGGGACAGGTGGCGAGCAGTACTTC; CDR3aa: CASSETGTGGEQYF
j_gene: TRBJ2-1; d_gene: TRBD2; abundance: .; v_gene: TRBV28; CDR3nt: TGTGCCAGCAGTTCCCCTAGCGGGGGGTCGTACAATGAGCAGTTCTTC; CDR3aa: CASSSPSGGSYNEQFF
j_gene: TRBJ2-1; d_gene: TRBD1; abundance: .; v_gene: TRBV29-1; CDR3nt: TGCAGCGGGGGGGGACAGGGCTCCTACAATGAGCAGTTCTTC; CDR3aa: CSGGGQGSYNEQFF
j_gene: TRBJ2-7; d_gene: TRBD1; abundance: .; v_gene: TRBV29-1; CDR3nt: TGCAGCGGCGGGACAGGGGGTTTCGAGCAGTACTTC; CDR3aa: CSGGTGGFEQYF
j_gene: TRBJ1-3; d_gene: .; abundance: .; v_gene: TRBV30; CDR3nt: TGTGCCTGGAGCGCCTCTCCTGGGGCAGGGATTGGCACCATATATTTT; CDR3aa: CAWSASPGAGIGTIYF
j_gene: TRBJ2-3; d_gene: TRBD2; abundance: .; v_gene: TRBV7-2; CDR3nt: TGTGCCAGCAGCTTAGTGGCGGGGGACGTCACAGATACGCAGTATTTT; CDR3aa: CASSLVAGDVTDTQYF
j_gene: TRBJ2-1; d_gene: .; abundance: few; v_gene: TRBV28; CDR3nt: TGTGCCAGCAGGAAGGACACTTACAATGAGCAGTTCTTC; CDR3aa: CASRKDTYNEQFF
j_gene: TRBJ2-1; d_gene: .; abundance: .; v_gene: TRBV2; CDR3nt: TGTGCCAGCAGCTACAGCGGAAGCTCCTACAATGAGCAGTTCTTC; CDR3aa: CASSYSGSSYNEQFF
j_gene: TRBJ2-2; d_gene: .; abundance: .; v_gene: TRBV4-2; CDR3nt: TGTGCCAGCAGCCAAGCGGCGGGTATAAACACCGGGGAGCTGTTTTTT; CDR3aa: CASSQAAGINTGELFF
j_gene: TRBJ2-1; d_gene: .; abundance: .; v_gene: TRBV7-9; CDR3nt: TGTGCCAGCAGCCTGGGAGACCGCGTCGGCAATGAGCAGTTCTTC; CDR3aa: CASSLGDRVGNEQFF
j_gene: TRBJ2-5; d_gene: TRBD2; abundance: .; v_gene: TRBV18; CDR3nt: TGTGCCAGCTCACCCGCGGGGGGGCAAGAGACCCAGTACTTC; CDR3aa: CASSPAGGQETQYF
j_gene: TRBJ2-5; d_gene: .; abundance: once; v_gene: TRBV3-1/TRBV3-2; CDR3nt: TGTGCCAGCAGCCAAGACACAGCGGCAAGCCAAGAGACCCAGTACTTC; CDR3aa: CASSQDTAASQETQYF
j_gene: TRBJ2-2; d_gene: .; abundance: once; v_gene: TRBV25-1; CDR3nt: TGTGCCACCGGTGGTGGGAGCGATGGTAACACCGGGGAGCTGTTTTTT; CDR3aa: CATGGGSDGNTGELFF
j_gene: TRBJ2-3; d_gene: TRBD2; abundance: few; v_gene: TRBV5-4; CDR3nt: TGTGCCAGCAGCTCACTAGCGGGGAGCACAGATACGCAGTATTTT; CDR3aa: CASSSLAGSTDTQYF
j_gene: TRBJ2-7; d_gene: TRBD2; abundance: .; v_gene: TRBV29-1; CDR3nt: TGCAGCGTTGAGGGGACTAGCGGGAGTTCCTACGAGCAGTACTTC; CDR3aa: CSVEGTSGSSYEQYF
j_gene: TRBJ2-7; d_gene: TRBD2; abundance: many; v_gene: TRBV9; CDR3nt: TGTGCCAGCAGCGCAGCCGGGACTAGCGGCTACGAGCAGTACTTC; CDR3aa: CASSAAGTSGYEQYF
j_gene: TRBJ2-1; d_gene: TRBD2; abundance: .; v_gene: TRBV2; CDR3nt: TGTGCCAGCCGCCCACTAGCGGGGTACAATGAGCAGTTCTTC; CDR3aa: CASRPLAGYNEQFF
j_gene: TRBJ2-1; d_gene: TRBD2; abundance: .; v_gene: TRBV11-1; CDR3nt: TGTGCCAGCAGCTTAGATGCTAGCGGGACTTACAATGAGCAGTTCTTC; CDR3aa: CASSLDASGTYNEQFF
j_gene: TRBJ1-2; d_gene: .; abundance: few; v_gene: TRBV7-9; CDR3nt: TGTGCCAGCAGCCCGGGGGCTAACTATGGCTACACCTTC; CDR3aa: CASSPGANYGYTF
j_gene: TRBJ2-7; d_gene: .; abundance: .; v_gene: TRBV7-9; CDR3nt: TGTGCCAGCAGCATAAACTCCTACGAGCAGTACTTC; CDR3aa: CASSINSYEQYF
j_gene: TRBJ2-3; d_gene: .; abundance: .; v_gene: TRBV11-1; CDR3nt: TGTGCCAGCAGCTCCGGGCGGGTTCACGGGGATACGCAGTATTTT; CDR3aa: CASSSGRVHGDTQYF
j_gene: TRBJ2-2; d_gene: TRBD2; abundance: .; v_gene: TRBV28; CDR3nt: TGTGCCAGCACCCCGGGACTAGCGGGCGCCAACACCGGGGAGCTGTTTTTT; CDR3aa: CASTPGLAGANTGELFF
j_gene: TRBJ2-7; d_gene: TRBD1; abundance: .; v_gene: TRBV3-1/TRBV3-2; CDR3nt: TGTGCCAGCAGCCCCGGACAGGGACCCCCCTACGAGCAGTACTTC; CDR3aa: CASSPGQGPPYEQYF
j_gene: TRBJ1-3; d_gene: .; abundance: .; v_gene: TRBV2; CDR3nt: TGTGCCAGCAGTGGGGGCATACTCTCTGGAAACACCATATATTTT; CDR3aa: CASSGGILSGNTIYF